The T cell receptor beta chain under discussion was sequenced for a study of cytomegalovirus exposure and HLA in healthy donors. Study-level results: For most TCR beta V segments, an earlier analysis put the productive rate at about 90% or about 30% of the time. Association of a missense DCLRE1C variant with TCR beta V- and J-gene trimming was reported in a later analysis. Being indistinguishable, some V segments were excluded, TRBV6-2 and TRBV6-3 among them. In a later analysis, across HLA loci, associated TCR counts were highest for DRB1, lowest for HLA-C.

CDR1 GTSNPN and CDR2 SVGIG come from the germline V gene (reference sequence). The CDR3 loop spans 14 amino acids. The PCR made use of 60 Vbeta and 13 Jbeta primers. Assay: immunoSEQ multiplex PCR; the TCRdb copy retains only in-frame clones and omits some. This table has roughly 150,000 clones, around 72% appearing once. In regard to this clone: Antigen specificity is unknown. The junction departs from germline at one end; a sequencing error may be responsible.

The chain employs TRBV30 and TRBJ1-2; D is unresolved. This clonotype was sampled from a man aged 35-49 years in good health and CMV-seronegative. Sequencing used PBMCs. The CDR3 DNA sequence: TGTGCCTGGGGTCTGACAAACGAGGACTATGGCTACCCCTTC. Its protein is CAWGLTNEDYGYPF. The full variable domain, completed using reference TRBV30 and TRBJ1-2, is SQTIHQWPATLVQPVGSPLSLECTVEGTSNPNLYWYRQAAGRGLQLLFYSVGIGQISSEVPQNLSASRPQDRQFILSSKKLLLSDSGFYLCAWGLTNEDYGYPFGSGTRLTVV.